The clone carrying this TCR beta chain was seen just once. Its specificity is not known. CDR1 and CDR2 from the germline V gene are KGHSH and LQKENI. The CDR3 length is 16 residues. The ends were cut back, 2 bases at V and 2 bases at J, with 13 bases in the middle. The data belong to a study of cytomegalovirus exposure and HLA in healthy donors. Study summary: Among the approximately 420 donors who were genotyped, 70% to 90% fell in the genetic ancestry cluster that is associated with self-reported Caucasian donors. The study's findings and limits: Compared with the roughly 700-donor mean, an Asian-associated ancestry cluster reportedly had fewer N-insertions, according to a later analysis.

Primers for the PCR totalled 60 Vbeta and 13 Jbeta. The repertoire was sequenced with immunoSEQ multiplex PCR; TCRdb's copy has only in-frame clones and lacks some. The repertoire holds tens of thousands of clones, with more than 60% as singletons. V gene TRBV18 combines with J gene TRBJ2-1; D gene unclear. The sequence came from a male donor in good health and CMV-seropositive. Sequencing input: PBMCs. CDR3 bases: TGTGCCAGCTCACCAACCGGAGCTTCTCCCTACAATGAGCAGTTCTTC. Translation gives CASSPTGASPYNEQFF.